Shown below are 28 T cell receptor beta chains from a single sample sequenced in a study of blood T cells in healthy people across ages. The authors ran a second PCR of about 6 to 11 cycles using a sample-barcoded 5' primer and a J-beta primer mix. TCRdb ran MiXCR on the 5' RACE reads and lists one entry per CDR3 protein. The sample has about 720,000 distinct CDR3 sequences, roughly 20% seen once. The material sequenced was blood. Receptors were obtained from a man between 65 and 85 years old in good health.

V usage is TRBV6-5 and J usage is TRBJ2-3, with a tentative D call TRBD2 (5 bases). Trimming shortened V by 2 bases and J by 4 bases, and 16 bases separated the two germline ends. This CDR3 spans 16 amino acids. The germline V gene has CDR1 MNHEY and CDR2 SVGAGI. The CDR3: CASSYGLAWRADTQYF. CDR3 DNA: TGTGCCAGCAGTTACGGGCTAGCTTGGCGGGCAGATACGCAGTATTTT.

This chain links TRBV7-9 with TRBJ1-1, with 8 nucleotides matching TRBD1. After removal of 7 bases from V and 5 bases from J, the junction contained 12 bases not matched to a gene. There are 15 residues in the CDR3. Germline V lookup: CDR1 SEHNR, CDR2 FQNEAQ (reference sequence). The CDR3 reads CASTKIAGGKTEAFF. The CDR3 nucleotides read TGTGCCAGCACCAAAATCGCAGGGGGCAAGACTGAAGCTTTCTTT.

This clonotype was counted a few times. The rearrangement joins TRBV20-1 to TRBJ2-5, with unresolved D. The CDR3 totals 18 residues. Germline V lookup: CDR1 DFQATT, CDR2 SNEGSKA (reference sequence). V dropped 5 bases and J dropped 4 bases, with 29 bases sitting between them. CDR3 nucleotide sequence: TGCAGTGCTGATAAAGCCGACCCGGGTTCAGCCCACCCAGAGACCCAGTACTTC. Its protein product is CSADKADPGSAHPETQYF.

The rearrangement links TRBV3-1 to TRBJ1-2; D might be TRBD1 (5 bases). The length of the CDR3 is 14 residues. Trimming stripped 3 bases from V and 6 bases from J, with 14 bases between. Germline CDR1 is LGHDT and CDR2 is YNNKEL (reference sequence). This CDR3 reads CASSHLTGGDGYTF. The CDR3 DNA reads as TGTGCCAGCAGCCACCTTACTGGAGGGGATGGCTACACCTTC.

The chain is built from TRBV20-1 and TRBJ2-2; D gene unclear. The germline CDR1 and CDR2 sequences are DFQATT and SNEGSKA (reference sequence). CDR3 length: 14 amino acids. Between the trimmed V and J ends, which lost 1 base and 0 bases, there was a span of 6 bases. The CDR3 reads CSARVAPNTGELFF. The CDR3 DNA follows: TGCAGTGCTAGAGTGGCTCCGAACACCGGGGAGCTGTTTTTT.

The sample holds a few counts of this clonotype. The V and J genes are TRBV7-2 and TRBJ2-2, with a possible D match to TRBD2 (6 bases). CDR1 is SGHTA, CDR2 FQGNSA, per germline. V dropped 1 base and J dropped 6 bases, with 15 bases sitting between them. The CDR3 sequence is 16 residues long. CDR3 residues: CASSLGLAGGAGELFF. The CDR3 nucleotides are TGTGCCAGCAGCTTAGGGCTAGCCGGAGGGGCCGGGGAGCTGTTTTTT. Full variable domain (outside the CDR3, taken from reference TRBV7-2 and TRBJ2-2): GAGVSQSPSNKVTEKGKDVELRCDPISGHTALYWYRQSLGQGLEFLIYFQGNSAPDKSGLPSDRFSAERTGGSVSTLTIQRTQQEDSAVYLCASSLGLAGGAGELFFGEGSRLTVL.

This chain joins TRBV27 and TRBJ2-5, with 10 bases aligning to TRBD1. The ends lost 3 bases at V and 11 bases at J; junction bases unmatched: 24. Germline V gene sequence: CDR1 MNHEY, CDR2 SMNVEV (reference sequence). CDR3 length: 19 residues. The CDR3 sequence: CASSFRPGQGFFSGALQYF. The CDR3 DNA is TGTGCCAGCAGTTTTAGGCCGGGACAGGGGTTTTTCTCTGGGGCTTTGCAGTACTTC.

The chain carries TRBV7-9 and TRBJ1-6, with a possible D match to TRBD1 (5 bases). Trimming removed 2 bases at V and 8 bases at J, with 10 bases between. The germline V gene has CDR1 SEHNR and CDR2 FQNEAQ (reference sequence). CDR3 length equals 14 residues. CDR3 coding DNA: TGTGCCAGCAGCTTATGGGGGAATGATTCACCCCTCCACTTT. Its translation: CASSLWGNDSPLHF.

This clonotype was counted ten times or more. The CDR3 loop is CSAHKATEIQETQYF. DNA for the CDR3: TGCAGTGCTCACAAGGCGACCGAAATCCAAGAGACCCAGTACTTC. This sequence joins TRBV20-1 and TRBJ2-5, with D uncertain. The CDR3 runs to 15 residues. Trimming shortened V by 5 bases and J by 1 base, and 17 bases separated the two germline ends. Germline CDR1 and CDR2: DFQATT and SNEGSKA (reference sequence).

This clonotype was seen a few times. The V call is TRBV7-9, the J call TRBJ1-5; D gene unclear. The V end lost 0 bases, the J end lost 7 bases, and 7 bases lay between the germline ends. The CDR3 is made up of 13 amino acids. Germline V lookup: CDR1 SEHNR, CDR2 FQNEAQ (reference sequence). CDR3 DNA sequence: TGTGCCAGCAGCTTAGCGGTGGAACAGCCCCAGCATTTT. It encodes CASSLAVEQPQHF. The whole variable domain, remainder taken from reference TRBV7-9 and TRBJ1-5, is DTGVSQNPRHKITKRGQNVTFRCDPISEHNRLYWYRQTLGQGPEFLTYFQNEAQLEKSRLLSDRFSAERPKGSFSTLEIQRTEQGDSAMYLCASSLAVEQPQHFGDGTRLSIL.

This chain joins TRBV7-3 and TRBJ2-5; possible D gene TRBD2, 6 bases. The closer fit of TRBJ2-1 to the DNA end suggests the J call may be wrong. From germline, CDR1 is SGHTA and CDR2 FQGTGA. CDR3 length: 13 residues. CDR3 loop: CASSSYPGDEQFF. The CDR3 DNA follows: TGTGCCAGCAGCTCTTACCCGGGAGATGAGCAGTTCTTC.

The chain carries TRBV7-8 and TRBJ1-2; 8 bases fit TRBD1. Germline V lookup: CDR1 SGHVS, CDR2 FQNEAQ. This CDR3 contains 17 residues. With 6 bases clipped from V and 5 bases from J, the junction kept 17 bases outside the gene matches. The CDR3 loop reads CASSRGAGGQIVYGYTF. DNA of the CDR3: TGTGCCAGCAGTCGCGGGGCAGGGGGCCAGATCGTGTATGGCTACACCTTC.

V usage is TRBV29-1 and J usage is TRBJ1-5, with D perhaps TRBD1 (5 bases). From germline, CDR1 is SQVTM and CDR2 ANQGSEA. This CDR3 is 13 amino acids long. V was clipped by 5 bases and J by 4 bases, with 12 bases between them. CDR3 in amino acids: CSVLDSSNQPQHF. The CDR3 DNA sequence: TGCAGCGTTCTCGACAGCTCTAATCAGCCCCAGCATTTT. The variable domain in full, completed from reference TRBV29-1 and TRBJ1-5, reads SAVISQKPSRDICQRGTSLTIQCQVDSQVTMMFWYRQQPGQSLTLIATANQGSEATYESGFVIDKFPISRPNLTFSTLTVSNMSPEDSSIYLCSVLDSSNQPQHFGDGTRLSIL.

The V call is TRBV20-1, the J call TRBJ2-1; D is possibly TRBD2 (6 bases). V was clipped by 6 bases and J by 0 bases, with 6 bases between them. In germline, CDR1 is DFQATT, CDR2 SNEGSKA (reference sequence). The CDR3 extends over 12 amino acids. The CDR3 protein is CSAEGSYNEQFF. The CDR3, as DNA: TGCAGTGCGGAGGGCTCCTACAATGAGCAGTTCTTC.

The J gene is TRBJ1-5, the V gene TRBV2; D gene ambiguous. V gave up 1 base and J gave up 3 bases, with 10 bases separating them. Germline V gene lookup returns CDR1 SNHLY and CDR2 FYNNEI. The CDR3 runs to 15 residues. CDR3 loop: CASSEGGGYNQPQHF. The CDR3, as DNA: TGTGCCAGCAGTGAAGGGGGAGGTTACAATCAGCCCCAGCATTTT. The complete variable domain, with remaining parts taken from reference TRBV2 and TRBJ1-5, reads EPEVTQTPSHQVTQMGQEVILRCVPISNHLYFYWYRQILGQKVEFLVSFYNNEISEKSEIFDDQFSVERPDGSNFTLKIRSTKLEDSAMYFCASSEGGGYNQPQHFGDGTRLSIL.

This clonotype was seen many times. The DNA of the CDR3 is TGCGCCAGCAGTCGTCTAGCGGGCACAGATACGCAGTATTTT. Encoded protein: CASSRLAGTDTQYF. The chain combines TRBV10-1 with TRBJ2-3, with TRBD2 matching over 7 bases. Looked up from germline, CDR1 is WNHNN and CDR2 is SYGVQD (reference sequence). Trimming removed 5 bases from V and 1 base from J; junction bases left unmatched: 3. CDR3 length: 14 amino acids.

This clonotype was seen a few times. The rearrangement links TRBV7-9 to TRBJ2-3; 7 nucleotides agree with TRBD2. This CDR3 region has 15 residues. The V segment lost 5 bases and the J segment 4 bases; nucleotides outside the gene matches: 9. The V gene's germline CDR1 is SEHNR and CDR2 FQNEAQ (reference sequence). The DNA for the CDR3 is TGTGCCAGCAGCCCAGGGTCAGGGAGGGCAGATACGCAGTATTTT. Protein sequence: CASSPGSGRADTQYF.

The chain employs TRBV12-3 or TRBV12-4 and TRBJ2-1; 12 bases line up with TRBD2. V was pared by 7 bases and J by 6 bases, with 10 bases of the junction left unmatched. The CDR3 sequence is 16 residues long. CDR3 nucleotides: TGTGCCAGCACCCCCGGGCTAGCGGGAGGGCGCAATGAGCAGTTCTTC. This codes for CASTPGLAGGRNEQFF.

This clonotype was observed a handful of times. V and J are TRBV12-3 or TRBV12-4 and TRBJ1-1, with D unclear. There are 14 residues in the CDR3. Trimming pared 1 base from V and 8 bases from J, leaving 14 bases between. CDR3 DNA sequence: TGTGCCAGCAGTTTAGAGTCGGCGGGTAACGAAGCTTTCTTT. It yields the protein CASSLESAGNEAFF.

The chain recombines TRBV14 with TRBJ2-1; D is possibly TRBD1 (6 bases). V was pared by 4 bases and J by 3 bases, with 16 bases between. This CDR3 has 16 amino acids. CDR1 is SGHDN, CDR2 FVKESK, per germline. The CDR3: CASSLKTGVLYNEQFF. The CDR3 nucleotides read TGTGCCAGCAGCCTCAAGACAGGCGTCCTCTACAATGAGCAGTTCTTC.

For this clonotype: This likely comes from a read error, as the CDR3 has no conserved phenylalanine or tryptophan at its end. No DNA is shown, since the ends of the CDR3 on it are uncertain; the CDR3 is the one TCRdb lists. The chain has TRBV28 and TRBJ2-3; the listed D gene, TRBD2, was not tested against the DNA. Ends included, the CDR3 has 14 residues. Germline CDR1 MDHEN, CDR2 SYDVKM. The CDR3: CASSLFGSPLHFGN.

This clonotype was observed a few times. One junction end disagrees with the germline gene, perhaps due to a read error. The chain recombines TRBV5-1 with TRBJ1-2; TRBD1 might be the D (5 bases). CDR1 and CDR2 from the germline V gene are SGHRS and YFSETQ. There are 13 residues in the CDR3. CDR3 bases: TGCACCAGCAGCTTGGGACCAACGGCTGGCTACACCTTC. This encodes CTSSLGPTAGYTF.

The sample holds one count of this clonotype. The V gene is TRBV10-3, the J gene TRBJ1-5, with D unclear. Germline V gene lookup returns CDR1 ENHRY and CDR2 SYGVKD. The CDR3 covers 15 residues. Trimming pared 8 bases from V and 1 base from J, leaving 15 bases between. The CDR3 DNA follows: TGTGCCATCGGGTGGGGAGCGGGAAGCAATCAGCCCCAGCATTTT. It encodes CAIGWGAGSNQPQHF.

The CDR3 reads CASNRDLADTQYF. The CDR3 DNA follows: TGTGCCAGCAATCGGGATTTGGCAGATACGCAGTATTTT. The genes are TRBV2 and TRBJ2-3; tentative D call: TRBD2 (5 bases). Germline CDR1 SNHLY, CDR2 FYNNEI. This CDR3 region has 13 residues. Trimming left V 7 bases short and J 4 bases short, with 12 bases between.

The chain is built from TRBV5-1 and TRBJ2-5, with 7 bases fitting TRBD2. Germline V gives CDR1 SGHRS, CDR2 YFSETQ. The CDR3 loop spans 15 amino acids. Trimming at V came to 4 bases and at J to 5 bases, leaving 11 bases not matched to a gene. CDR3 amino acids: CASSGYGGFRETQYF. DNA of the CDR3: TGCGCCAGCAGCGGATACGGGGGGTTTCGGGAGACCCAGTACTTC. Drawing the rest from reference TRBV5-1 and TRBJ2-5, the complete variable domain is KAGVTQTPRYLIKTRGQQVTLSCSPISGHRSVSWYQQTPGQGLQFLFEYFSETQRNKGNFPGRFSGRQFSNSRSEMNVSTLELGDSALYLCASSGYGGFRETQYFGPGTRLLVL.

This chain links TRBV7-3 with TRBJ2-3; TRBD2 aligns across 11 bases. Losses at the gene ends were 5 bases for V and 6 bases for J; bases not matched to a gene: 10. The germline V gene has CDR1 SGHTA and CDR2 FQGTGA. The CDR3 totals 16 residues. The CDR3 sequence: CASSRGGSGRGDTQYF. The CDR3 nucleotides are TGTGCCAGCAGCAGAGGTGGTAGCGGGAGGGGTGATACGCAGTATTTT.

CDR3 loop: CASTSWGVTGELFF. CDR3 coding DNA: TGTGCCAGCACCTCGTGGGGGGTTACCGGGGAGCTGTTTTTT. The gene calls are TRBV6-1 and TRBJ2-2, with D tentatively TRBD2 (6 bases). Trimming removed 7 bases from V and 5 bases from J, with 14 bases in between. Germline V CDR1 and CDR2: MNHNS, SASEGT. This CDR3 has 14 residues.

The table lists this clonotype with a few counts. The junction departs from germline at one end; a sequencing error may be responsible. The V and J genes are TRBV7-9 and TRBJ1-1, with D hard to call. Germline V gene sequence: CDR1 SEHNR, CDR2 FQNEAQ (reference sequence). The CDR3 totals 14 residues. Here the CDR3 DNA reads TGCGCCAGCAGCTCAATGGGCCAGAACACTGAAGCTTTCTTT. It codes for CASSSMGQNTEAFF.